This T cell receptor beta chain was found in a study of cytomegalovirus exposure and HLA in healthy donors. The overall study: Earlier, 180 million or so T cells were analyzed, and 90 million to 120 million unique TCR beta sequences were found among them. General study points: Analyzed later, association rates of TCRs varied across HLA loci, with DRB1 most and HLA-C fewest. Links to common viral pathogens appeared, in a later analysis, for several of the most significant clusters.

The primer mix had 60 Vbeta and 13 Jbeta primers. Generated by immunoSEQ multiplex PCR, the TCRdb table keeps only in-frame clones and is missing some. This sample carries roughly 120,000 clones, around 77% of them seen once, and the ten largest clones take 5% to 6%. The CDR3 extends over 16 amino acids. V lost 5 bases and J 0 bases, leaving 13 bases between the germline ends. Germline-derived CDR1 and CDR2 are SEHNR and FQNEAQ (reference sequence). Unrecorded immune exposure was likely among donors, who were nominally healthy when sampled. For this clone: Its antigen is currently unknown.

The chain has TRBV7-9 and TRBJ1-4, with no clear D. This TCR was recovered from a woman aged 25 to 39 in good health and CMV-seropositive. Sequenced material: PBMCs. CDR3 DNA sequence: TGTGCCAGCAGCCCAAGCTTTATCCCAACTAATGAAAAACTGTTTTTT. Translation: CASSPSFIPTNEKLFF.